The entry below describes one T cell receptor (beta chain). These data originate in a study of OX40 agonist ivuxolimab in advanced cancers. At the level of the study: Patients were treated with intravenous ivuxolimab, dosed at 0.01 to 10 mg/kg and infused every 2 weeks.

The table came from immunoSEQ multiplex PCR; TCRdb's copy has only in-frame clones and leaves some out. The sample has fewer than 45,000 clones; over 60% are singletons. Anyone with autoimmune disease history or systemic immunosuppression was excluded. Blood was sampled at baseline, cycle 4 day 1, and cycle 7 day 1. Between the trimmed V and J ends, which lost 0 bases and 9 bases, there was a span of 4 bases. This CDR3 comprises 11 residues. Germline V lookup: CDR1 SGHTS, CDR2 YDEGEE. The V call is TRBV5-8, the J call TRBJ2-1; D not resolved. The TCR originated in an adult with an advanced solid tumor such as melanoma, head and neck, liver or kidney cancer. The specimen was CD4+ or CD8+ T cells sorted from blood, collected in a trial of the OX40 agonist ivuxolimab. The CDR3 nucleotides read TGTGCCAGCAGCTTGGGAGTTGAGCAGTTCTTC. Amino acids: CASSLGVEQFF.